A selection of T cell receptor beta chains follows, all from one sample in a study of blood T cell repertoires in COVID-19. Clones were sequenced by immunoSEQ multiplex PCR, and TCRdb holds only the in-frame ones, with some missing. Of over 250,000 clones in the sample, approximately 90% were seen once. Sequencing was carried out using PBMCs or T cells enriched from blood (not recorded which). The receptor set was obtained from a young woman who had recovered from COVID-19. Both conserved end residues are part of each CDR3. D genes are given only for firm matches. Not every row has a clone size; where given, it reads once, few, many or a size class.

v_gene	abundance	j_gene	d_gene	CDR3nt	CDR3aa
TRBV5-8	NA	TRBJ1-2	NA	TGTGCCAGCAGCTTGGTAACAGGGTATGGCTACACCTTC	CASSLVTGYGYTF
TRBV11-2	NA	TRBJ1-4	TRBD1	TGTGCCAGCAGGGGGACCAGACAGGGGGTATGGGAAAAACTGTTTTTT	CASRGTRQGVWEKLFF
TRBV6-1	few	TRBJ2-3	TRBD2	TGTGCCAGCAGTGAACAAAAGCGGGGGGGCTCCACAGATACGCAGTATTTT	CASSEQKRGGSTDTQYF
TRBV2	NA	TRBJ2-1	NA	TGTGCCAGCAGTGAAGTACAGGGATCTTACAATGAGCAGTTCTTC	CASSEVQGSYNEQFF
TRBV4-1	NA	TRBJ2-1	NA	TGCGCCAGCAGCCAAGCTGATTACAGGACCCAATACAATGAGCAGTTCTTC	CASSQADYRTQYNEQFF
TRBV24-1	NA	TRBJ1-2	NA	TGTGCCACCAGTGATCCCAGGGTCTTTAACTATGGCTACACCTTC	CATSDPRVFNYGYTF
TRBV6-2/TRBV6-3	NA	TRBJ2-3	TRBD2	TGTGCCAGCAGTTACTCGAGTAGCGGGGGGAAAACAGATACGCAGTATTTT	CASSYSSSGGKTDTQYF
TRBV25-1	NA	TRBJ1-6	TRBD1	TGTGCCAGCAGGACAGGGGCTAATTCACCCCTCCACTTT	CASRTGANSPLHF
TRBV19	few	TRBJ1-2	NA	TGTGCCAGAAAGGGGCGGTTTAACTATGGCTACACCTTC	CARKGRFNYGYTF
TRBV5-1	NA	TRBJ1-2	NA	TGCGCCAGCAGCTTGGATACAGGCCGTGGCTACACCTTC	CASSLDTGRGYTF
TRBV9	few	TRBJ2-1	NA	TGTGCCAGCAGCGTAGTGGCAGGGCGCTCCTACAATGAGCAGTTCTTC	CASSVVAGRSYNEQFF
TRBV25-1	NA	TRBJ1-2	TRBD1	TGTGCCAGCAGTGACCCGACAGGGGGTAACTATGGCTACACCTTC	CASSDPTGGNYGYTF
TRBV5-4	NA	TRBJ2-3	TRBD1	TGTGCCAGCAGCTTCGGACAGGGGCGAGTTACAGATACGCAGTATTTT	CASSFGQGRVTDTQYF
TRBV3-1/TRBV3-2	NA	TRBJ2-5	TRBD2	TGTGCCAGCAGCCAAGCGTCCAGCGGGGGTGCTGAGACCCAGTACTTC	CASSQASSGGAETQYF
TRBV5-4	NA	TRBJ2-6	NA	TGTGCCAGCAGCCGGGGGAACTCTGGGGCCAACGTCCTGACTTTC	CASSRGNSGANVLTF
TRBV15	NA	TRBJ1-5	TRBD1	TGTGCCACCAGCGCTGCGGTGGGACAGGTGAATCAGCCCCAGCATTTT	CATSAAVGQVNQPQHF
TRBV2	NA	TRBJ1-1	TRBD1	TGTGCCACTAGACGGGACAGGATTTACACTGAAGCTTTCTTT	CATRRDRIYTEAFF
TRBV11-2	NA	TRBJ1-3	NA	TGTGCCAGCAGCCCTCACCGGGGAAAGGGAAACACCATATATTTT	CASSPHRGKGNTIYF
TRBV5-1	NA	TRBJ2-5	TRBD1	TGCGCCAGCAGAGCTTGGGACAGGGCGGAGACCCAGTACTTC	CASRAWDRAETQYF
TRBV3-1/TRBV3-2	NA	TRBJ1-2	TRBD1	TGTGCCAGCAGCCGAAGGGGGCCGGGCGGCTACACCTTC	CASSRRGPGGYTF
TRBV3-1/TRBV3-2	NA	TRBJ1-5	TRBD1	TGTGCCAGCAGCCAAGAAGGGACAGAGAGGCATTTT	CASSQEGTERHF
TRBV5-4	NA	TRBJ2-1	NA	TGTGCCAGCAGCCGTGCGCAAGCTACTCGGGATGAGCAGTTCTTC	CASSRAQATRDEQFF
TRBV15	NA	TRBJ2-5	TRBD2	TGTGCCACCAGCAGAGACGTGGGAGGGCAAGAGACCCAGTACTTC	CATSRDVGGQETQYF
TRBV6-4	once	TRBJ1-1	TRBD1	TGTGCCAGCAGTGACGGGGGGGCAGGGGGCGAACAAGCTTTCTTT	CASSDGGAGGEQAFF
TRBV28	NA	TRBJ2-5	TRBD1	TGTGCCAGCAGTAGGGACAGACAAGAGACCCAGTACTTC	CASSRDRQETQYF
TRBV11-2	once	TRBJ1-5	NA	TGTGCCAGCAGCCTCGGCTTTTCGGGGAGCAATCAGCCCCAGCATTTT	CASSLGFSGSNQPQHF
TRBV3-1/TRBV3-2	NA	TRBJ2-2	TRBD2	TGTGCCAGCAGCCCTAGCGGGGGGGCTGGTGGGGAGCTGTTTTTT	CASSPSGGAGGELFF
TRBV5-4	NA	TRBJ2-1	TRBD1	TGTGCCAGCAGCGTGACAGGGGCATCGGGGCAGTTCTTC	CASSVTGASGQFF
TRBV27	NA	TRBJ2-7	NA	TGTGCCAGCAGTTTAAGTTTGGGGGCGACCTACGAGCAGTACTTC	CASSLSLGATYEQYF
TRBV9	NA	TRBJ1-2	NA	TGTGCCAGCAGCGTAGCTACAGGCGCCCACTATGGCTACACCTTC	CASSVATGAHYGYTF
TRBV29-1	NA	TRBJ1-1	TRBD1	TGCAGCGGGGACAGGGGCACTGAAGCTTTCTTT	CSGDRGTEAFF
TRBV7-3	NA	TRBJ1-6	NA	TGTGCCAGCAGCTTAACCCAACTCTCACCCCTCCACTTT	CASSLTQLSPLHF
TRBV19	NA	TRBJ2-7	NA	TGTGCCAGTAGGCAGACGGCGGCTCCCTACGAGCAGTACTTC	CASRQTAAPYEQYF
TRBV6-5	NA	TRBJ2-7	TRBD1	TGTGCCAGCTCGAAAGGGACAGGGAATTCCTACGAGCAGTACTTC	CASSKGTGNSYEQYF
TRBV7-6	NA	TRBJ2-1	NA	TGTGCCAGCAGCTTAGGGGCCTTTGCAGTCTACAATGAGCAGTTCTTC	CASSLGAFAVYNEQFF
TRBV4-1	NA	TRBJ2-5	NA	TGCGCCAGCAGCCGAGCCCCTGGGCAGGAGACCCAGTACTTC	CASSRAPGQETQYF
TRBV28	NA	TRBJ2-1	NA	TGTGCCAGCAGTCCCCGTAATGAGCAGTTCTTC	CASSPRNEQFF
TRBV30	NA	TRBJ1-2	TRBD1	TGTGCCTGGAGGGGGACAGGGGGCGCGGACACCTTC	CAWRGTGGADTF
TRBV5-4	NA	TRBJ1-1	TRBD1	TGTGCCAGCAGCCCGGCGACAGGGAAGAACACTGAAGCTTTCTTT	CASSPATGKNTEAFF
TRBV21-1	once	TRBJ1-2	NA	TGTGCCAGCAGCACCTCCCCCGCCCCGCCCGCGGAGGGGGGCTACACCTTC	CASSTSPAPPAEGGYTF
TRBV4-1	NA	TRBJ1-5	TRBD1	TGCGCCAGCAGCCTACGGGACAGGGGAAATCAGCCCCAGCATTTT	CASSLRDRGNQPQHF
TRBV18	NA	TRBJ2-7	NA	TGTGCCAGCGCGACGGGTTCCTACGAGCAGTACTTC	CASATGSYEQYF
TRBV28	NA	TRBJ2-7	NA	TGTGCCAGCAACGTACAGCCATCCTACGAGCAGTACTTC	CASNVQPSYEQYF
TRBV2	once	TRBJ1-4	TRBD1	TGTGCCAGCACCGGACAGGGTGCAACTAATGAAAAACTGTTTTTT	CASTGQGATNEKLFF
TRBV5-5	NA	TRBJ1-1	NA	TGTGCCAGCAGCCCCGGTGACAGGAGAAACACTGAAGCTTTCTTT	CASSPGDRRNTEAFF
TRBV3-1/TRBV3-2	NA	TRBJ2-1	TRBD1	TGTGCCAGCAGCGAGGCGGGCGGGGACAGGGAGCAAGATGAGCAGTTCTTC	CASSEAGGDREQDEQFF
TRBV5-1	NA	TRBJ2-1	NA	TGCGCCAGCAGCGACCTGACAATCCCGACCTACAATGAGCAGTTCTTC	CASSDLTIPTYNEQFF
TRBV5-1	NA	TRBJ1-2	NA	TGCGCCAGCAGCATTCAGGTCGACTATGGCTACACCTTC	CASSIQVDYGYTF
TRBV5-6	NA	TRBJ1-2	TRBD1	TGTGCCAGCAGCCGACGAAACAGGGGGCGACCCACCCGGAGCTATGGCTACACCTTC	CASSRRNRGRPTRSYGYTF
TRBV5-1	NA	TRBJ1-6	NA	TGCGCCAGCAGCTCTGCAGGGCCTCAGAATTCACCCCTCCACTTT	CASSSAGPQNSPLHF
TRBV7-2	NA	TRBJ1-2	NA	TGTGCCAGCAGCTTAGTCGGGTCGCCTGATAACTATGGCTACACCTTC	CASSLVGSPDNYGYTF
TRBV10-1	NA	TRBJ2-3	TRBD2	TGCGCCAGCAGTGAGTCCCTGGCGGGGGGGCTGGATACGCAGTATTTT	CASSESLAGGLDTQYF
TRBV7-2	NA	TRBJ1-6	TRBD1	TGTGCCAGCAGCTTAGCCGTAGACAGGGACTATAATTCACCCCTCCACTTT	CASSLAVDRDYNSPLHF
TRBV4-2	NA	TRBJ2-6	NA	TGTGCCAGCAGCACCCACAACTCTGGGGCCAACGTCCTGACTTTC	CASSTHNSGANVLTF
TRBV5-4	NA	TRBJ1-5	NA	TGTGCCAGCAGCTTGTGGGGGGAGCGCAATCAGCCCCAGCATTTT	CASSLWGERNQPQHF
TRBV3-1/TRBV3-2	NA	TRBJ2-5	NA	TGTGCCAGCAGCCCGTTGGAGAGAGAGACCCAGTACTTC	CASSPLERETQYF
TRBV5-1	NA	TRBJ1-2	TRBD1	TGCGCCAGCAGGACGACAGGGGCGAACTATGGCTACACCTTC	CASRTTGANYGYTF
TRBV5-1	NA	TRBJ2-1	TRBD1	TGCGCCAGCAGCGGGGACAGGAGCTCCTACAATGAGCAGTTCTTC	CASSGDRSSYNEQFF